This T cell receptor beta chain was sequenced during a study of blood T cell repertoires in COVID-19. Which cohort a participant joined came from the clinical history participants gave. Germline assignment: CDR1 MGHRA and CDR2 YSYEKL. V lost 2 bases, J lost 2 bases, and 3 bases stayed unmatched. CDR3 length: 14 residues. Profiled with immunoSEQ multiplex PCR; TCRdb holds only in-frame clones, not every one. Of about 310,000 clones listed, under 90% were seen once; the top ten hold about 9.4%. The sequenced sample consisted of PBMCs or T cells enriched from blood (not recorded which). The TCR originated in a woman between 25 and 40 years old who had recovered from COVID-19. This chain joins TRBV4-1 and TRBJ2-7; 7 bases agree with TRBD2. The CDR3 spells CASSQPAGAYEQYF. In DNA form, the CDR3 reads TGCGCCAGCAGCCAACCTGCGGGAGCCTACGAGCAGTACTTC.